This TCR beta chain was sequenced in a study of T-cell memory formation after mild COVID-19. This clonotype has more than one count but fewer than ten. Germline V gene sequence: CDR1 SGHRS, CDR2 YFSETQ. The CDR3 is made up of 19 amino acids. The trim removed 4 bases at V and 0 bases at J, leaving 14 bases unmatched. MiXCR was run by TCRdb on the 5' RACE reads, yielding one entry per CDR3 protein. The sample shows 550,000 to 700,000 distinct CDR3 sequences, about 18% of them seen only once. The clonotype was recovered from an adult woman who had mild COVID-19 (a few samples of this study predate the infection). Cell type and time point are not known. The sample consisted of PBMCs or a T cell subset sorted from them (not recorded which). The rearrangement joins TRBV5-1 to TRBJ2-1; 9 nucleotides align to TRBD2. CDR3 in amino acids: CASSPRTSAKRSSYNEQFF. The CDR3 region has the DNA TGCGCCAGCAGCCCACGGACTAGCGCAAAACGGAGCTCCTACAATGAGCAGTTCTTC.